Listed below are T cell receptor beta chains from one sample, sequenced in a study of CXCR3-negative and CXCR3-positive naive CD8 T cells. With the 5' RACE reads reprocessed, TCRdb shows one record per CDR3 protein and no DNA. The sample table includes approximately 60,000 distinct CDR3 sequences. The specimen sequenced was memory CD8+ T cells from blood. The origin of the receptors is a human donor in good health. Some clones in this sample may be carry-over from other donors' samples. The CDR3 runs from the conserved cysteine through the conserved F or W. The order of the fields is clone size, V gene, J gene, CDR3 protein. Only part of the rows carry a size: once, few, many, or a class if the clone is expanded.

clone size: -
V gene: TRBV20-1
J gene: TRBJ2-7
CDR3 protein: CSALLGGAEYEQYF

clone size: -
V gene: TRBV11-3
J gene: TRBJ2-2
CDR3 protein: CASSSPGGGELFF

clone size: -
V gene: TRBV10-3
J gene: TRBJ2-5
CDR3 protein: CAIRDRLEETQYF

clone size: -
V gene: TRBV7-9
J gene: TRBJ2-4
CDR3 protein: CASSPFSRGASAKNIQYF

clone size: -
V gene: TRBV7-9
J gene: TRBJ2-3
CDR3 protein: CASSSRSAGITDTQYF

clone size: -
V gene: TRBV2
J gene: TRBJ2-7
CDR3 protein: CASSETGGSSYEQYF

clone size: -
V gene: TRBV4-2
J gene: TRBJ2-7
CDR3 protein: CASSYRDRGFEQYF

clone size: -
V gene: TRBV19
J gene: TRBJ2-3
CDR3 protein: CASSIDKAGTGVYRGKDTQYF

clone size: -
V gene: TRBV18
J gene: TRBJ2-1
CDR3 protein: CASSPSPQGVFNEQFF

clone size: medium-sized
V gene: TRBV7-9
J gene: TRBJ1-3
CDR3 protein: CASSLALTVSQDTIYF

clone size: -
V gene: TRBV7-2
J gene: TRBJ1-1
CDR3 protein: CASSGGGAGTEAFF